This is a list of T cell receptor beta chains from one sample in a study of cytomegalovirus exposure and HLA in healthy donors. Some clones are missing from TCRdb's copy, which holds only in-frame ones; the method was immunoSEQ multiplex PCR. Of 30,000 to 45,000 clones detected, about half appear once; the ten largest clones hold 6.2%. Sequencing used PBMCs. The receptors shown here come from a woman in her 40s in good health and CMV-seropositive. CDR3s leave out the opening cysteine and the closing phenylalanine or tryptophan. Each record gives: V gene, J gene, CDR3 protein.

TRBV5-5	NA	ASTRTGANEQY
TRBV2	TRBJ1-2	ASRDQSGTGVPNYGYT
TRBV19	TRBJ1-2	ASSTGQGLSGYT
TRBV7-3	TRBJ2-7	ASSLMGGSSSEQY
TRBV15	TRBJ2-1	ATSTAGVNEQF
TRBV4-1	TRBJ1-2	ASSQDETGNYGYT
TRBV7-9	TRBJ1-6	ASSFSVGSESPLH
TRBV7-3	TRBJ2-7	ASSLRTTGPTYEQY
TRBV5-6	TRBJ2-5	ASSSQNQETQY
TRBV9	TRBJ1-1	ASSVATGGSGTEAF
TRBV7-7	TRBJ1-3	ASSFYGRGSGNTIY
TRBV25-1	TRBJ2-7	ASSGSGGHSYEQY
TRBV5-5	NA	ASSFAYEQY
TRBV5-1	TRBJ1-1	ASSLVQGDTEAF
TRBV6-5	TRBJ1-6	ASRSEQMKNSPLH
TRBV5-4	TRBJ2-6	ASSLGHQLSSGANVLT
TRBV4-2	TRBJ2-1	ASSQDSGTSGGVFYNEQF
TRBV11-3	TRBJ2-3	ASSLDRVGDTQY
TRBV28	TRBJ1-5	ASSRRTASNQPQH
TRBV6-5	TRBJ1-2	ASSYGMTGGGYT
TRBV18	TRBJ2-1	ASSRGQRNNEQF
TRBV28	TRBJ2-7	ASSHRDRDYEQY
TRBV7-2	TRBJ2-3	ASSSRTSGRTDTQY
TRBV6-1	TRBJ1-6	ASSEAWGQGNSPLH
TRBV13	TRBJ2-3	ASSTRGGARDTQY